The clone carrying this T cell receptor (beta chain) was recorded many times. No antigen is known for it. The data were taken from a study of T-cell reconstitution after alpha-beta-depleted transplantation in children. Study-level results: After transplant, at about two months, alpha-beta T cells were reportedly derived from several hundred expanded graft clones.

Preparation of the TCRbeta library used unique molecular identifiers. TCRdb recomputed calls from the PCR reads with MiXCR, one row per CDR3 protein. The repertoire holds roughly 280,000 distinct CDR3 sequences, more than 9% seen once, with 23% in the top ten. The germline V gene has CDR1 SGHRS and CDR2 YFSETQ. V was shortened by 0 bases and J by 4 bases, with 13 bases between the two germline ends. CDR3 length: 16 amino acids. The specimen was peripheral blood, collected 180 days after TCRalphabeta/CD19-depleted stem cell transplant. The gene calls are TRBV5-1 and TRBJ2-2; D is uncertain. This sequence originates from a male patient between 2 and 15 years old who had a stem cell transplant for chronic granulomatous disease, so the T cells may come from the graft donor. The CDR3 reads CASSLAVVGPTGELFF. CDR3 nucleotides: TGCGCCAGCAGCTTGGCCGTAGTCGGTCCCACCGGGGAGCTGTTTTTT.